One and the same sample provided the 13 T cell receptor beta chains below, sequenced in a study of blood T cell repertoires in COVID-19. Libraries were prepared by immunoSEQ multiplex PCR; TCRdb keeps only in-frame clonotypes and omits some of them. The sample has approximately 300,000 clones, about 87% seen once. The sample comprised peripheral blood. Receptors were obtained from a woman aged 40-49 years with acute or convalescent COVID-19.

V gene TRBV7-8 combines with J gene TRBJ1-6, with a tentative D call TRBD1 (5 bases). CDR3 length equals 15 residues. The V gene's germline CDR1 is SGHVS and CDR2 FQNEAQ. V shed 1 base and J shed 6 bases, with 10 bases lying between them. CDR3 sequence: CASSLVRDSNSPLHF. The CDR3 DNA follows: TGTGCCAGCAGCTTAGTGAGAGACAGTAATTCACCCCTCCACTTT.

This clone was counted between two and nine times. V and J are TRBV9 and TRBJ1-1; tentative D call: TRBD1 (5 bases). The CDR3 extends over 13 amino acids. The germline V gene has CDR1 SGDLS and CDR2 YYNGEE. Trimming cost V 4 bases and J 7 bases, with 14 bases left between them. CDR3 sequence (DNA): TGTGCCAGCAGCCAGGGTCTTCGAGGTGAAGCTTTCTTT. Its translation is CASSQGLRGEAFF.

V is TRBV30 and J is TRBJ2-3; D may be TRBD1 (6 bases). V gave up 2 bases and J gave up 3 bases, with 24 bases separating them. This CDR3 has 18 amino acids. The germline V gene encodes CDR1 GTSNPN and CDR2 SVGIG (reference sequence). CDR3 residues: CAWSPRRSRKGVTDTQYF. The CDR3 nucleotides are TGTGCCTGGAGTCCAAGGAGGTCCCGGAAGGGGGTGACAGATACGCAGTATTTT. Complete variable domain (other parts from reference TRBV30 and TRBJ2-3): SQTIHQWPATLVQPVGSPLSLECTVEGTSNPNLYWYRQAAGRGLQLLFYSVGIGQISSEVPQNLSASRPQDRQFILSSKKLLLSDSGFYLCAWSPRRSRKGVTDTQYFGPGTRLTVL.

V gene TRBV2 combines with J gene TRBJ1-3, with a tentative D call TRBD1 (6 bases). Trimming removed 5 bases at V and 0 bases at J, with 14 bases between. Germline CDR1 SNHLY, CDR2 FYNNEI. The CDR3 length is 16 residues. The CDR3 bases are TGTGCCAGCAGTACCACCGGGACAACCTCTGGAAACACCATATATTTT. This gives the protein CASSTTGTTSGNTIYF.

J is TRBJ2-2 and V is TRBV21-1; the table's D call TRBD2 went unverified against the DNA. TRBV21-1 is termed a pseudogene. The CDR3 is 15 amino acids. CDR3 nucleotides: TGTGCCAGTCCCTCGGGGTACGGCGGCACCGGGGAGCTGTTTTTT. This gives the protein CASPSGYGGTGELFF.

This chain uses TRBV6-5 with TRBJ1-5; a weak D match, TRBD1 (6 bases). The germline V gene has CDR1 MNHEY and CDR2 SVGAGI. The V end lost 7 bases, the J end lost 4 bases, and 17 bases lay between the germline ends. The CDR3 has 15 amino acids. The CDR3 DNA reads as TGTGCCAGCACCGAGGGGGGGGCACGTAATCAGCCCCAGCATTTT. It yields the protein CASTEGGARNQPQHF.

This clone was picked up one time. The CDR3 nucleotides read TGTGCCACCAGTGATGCGACAGGTACGGGCGGCTACACCTTC. This sequence encodes CATSDATGTGGYTF. The J gene is TRBJ1-2, the V gene TRBV24-1; D perhaps matches TRBD1 (6 bases). This CDR3 is built from 14 residues. With 3 bases removed from V and 8 bases from J, the gap between germline ends came to 15 bases. The V gene's germline CDR1 is KGHDR and CDR2 SFDVKD.

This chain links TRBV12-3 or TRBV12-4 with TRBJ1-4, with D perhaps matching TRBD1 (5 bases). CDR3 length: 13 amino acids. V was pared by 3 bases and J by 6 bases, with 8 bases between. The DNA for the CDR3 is TGTGCCAGCAGTTTGGGGACTGATGAAAAACTGTTTTTT. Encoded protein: CASSLGTDEKLFF.

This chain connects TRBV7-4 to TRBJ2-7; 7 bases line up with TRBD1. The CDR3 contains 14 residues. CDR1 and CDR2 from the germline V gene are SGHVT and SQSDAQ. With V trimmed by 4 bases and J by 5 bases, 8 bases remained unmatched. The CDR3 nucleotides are TGTGCCAGCAGCTCTACCCAACAGGGGAACGAGCAGTACGTC. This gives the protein CASSSTQQGNEQYV.

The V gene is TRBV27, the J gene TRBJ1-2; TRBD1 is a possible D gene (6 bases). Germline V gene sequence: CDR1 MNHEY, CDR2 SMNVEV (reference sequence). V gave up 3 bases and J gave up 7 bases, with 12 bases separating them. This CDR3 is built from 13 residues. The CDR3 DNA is TGTGCCAGCAGTTTCCAGGGGAAGGGTGGCTACACCTTC. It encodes CASSFQGKGGYTF.

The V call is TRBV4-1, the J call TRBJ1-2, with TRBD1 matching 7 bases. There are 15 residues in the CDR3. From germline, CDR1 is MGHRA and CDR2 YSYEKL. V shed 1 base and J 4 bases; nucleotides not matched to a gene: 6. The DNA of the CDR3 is TGCGCCAGCAGCCAAGTCGTAGGGGGCGTCTATGGCTACACCTTC. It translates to CASSQVVGGVYGYTF.

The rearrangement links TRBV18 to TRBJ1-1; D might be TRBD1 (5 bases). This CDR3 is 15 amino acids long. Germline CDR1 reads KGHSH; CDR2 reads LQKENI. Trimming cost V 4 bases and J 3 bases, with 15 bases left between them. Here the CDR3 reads CASSRDGGSDTEAFF. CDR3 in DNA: TGTGCCAGCTCACGGGACGGGGGATCGGACACTGAAGCTTTCTTT.

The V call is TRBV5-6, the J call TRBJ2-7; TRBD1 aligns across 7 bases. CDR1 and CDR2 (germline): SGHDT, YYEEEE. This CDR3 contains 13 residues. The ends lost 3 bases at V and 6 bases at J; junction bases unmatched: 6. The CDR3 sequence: CASSWGGQAEQYV. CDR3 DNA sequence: TGTGCCAGCAGCTGGGGCGGACAGGCCGAGCAGTACGTC.